These 25 T cell receptor beta chains were all obtained from the same sample, sequenced in a study of T cell repertoires in cytomegalovirus infection. These TCRs are of unknown antigen specificity. TCRdb re-derived calls from the reads in MiXCR, one entry per CDR3 protein. The sample shows about half a million distinct CDR3 sequences, 30% to 40% of them seen only once. Sequences were derived from cultured PBMCs, sampled from culture after CMV antigen stimulation. These receptors all stem from a human donor in good health (CMV status not recorded). Some clones in this sample may be carry-over from other donors' samples.

The chain couples TRBV4-2 to TRBJ2-1, with D perhaps matching TRBD1 (6 bases). Trimming left V 0 bases short and J 1 base short, with 13 bases between. Germline V CDR1 and CDR2: LGHNA, YNFKEQ. The CDR3 consists of 17 residues. The CDR3 sequence: CASSQDGRTVSYNEQFF. CDR3 DNA: TGTGCCAGCAGCCAAGACGGACGGACAGTTTCCTACAATGAGCAGTTCTTC.

This clonotype was seen a handful of times. The chain uses TRBV12-3 or TRBV12-4 and TRBJ1-5; no reliable D call. CDR3 size: 13 residues. Deletions cut 4 bases from V and 4 bases from J, with 8 bases between. The CDR3 loop reads CASSSQENQPQHF. DNA for the CDR3: TGTGCCAGCAGTTCCCAAGAGAATCAGCCCCAGCATTTT.

The CDR3 sequence: CASSLVLGTGSSAGELFF. Here the CDR3 DNA reads TGTGCCAGCAGCTTAGTTTTGGGGACAGGGTCGTCCGCCGGGGAGCTGTTTTTT. The V gene is TRBV11-3, the J gene TRBJ2-2; 9 nucleotides line up with TRBD1. J lost 6 bases, V lost 1 base, and 12 bases had no gene match. The V gene's germline CDR1 is SGHNT and CDR2 YENEEA. The CDR3 totals 18 residues.

The chain employs TRBV6-2 or TRBV6-3 and TRBJ2-1, with D perhaps TRBD2 (5 bases). CDR3 size: 15 residues. Germline CDR1 MNHEY, CDR2 SVGEGT. Trimming cost V 7 bases and J 2 bases, with 15 bases left between them. CDR3 coding DNA: TGTGCCAGCACCCCGCATGGGAGAACCTACAATGAGCAGTTCTTC. Residues: CASTPHGRTYNEQFF.

This clonotype has only a few counts. The rearrangement links TRBV7-8 to TRBJ2-7; 7 bases match TRBD2. Germline V gene lookup returns CDR1 SGHVS and CDR2 FQNEAQ. The CDR3 loop spans 13 amino acids. The J segment lost 12 bases and the V segment lost 5 bases, leaving 13 bases of the junction unmatched. Written as DNA, the CDR3 is TGTGCCAGCAGCCCGAGAAGCGGGGTCTACCCGTACGTC. Its translation: CASSPRSGVYPYV.

This clonotype has more than one count but fewer than ten. The genes are TRBV7-9 and TRBJ2-1, with 10 bases that match TRBD2. The CDR3 has 15 residues. J gave up 4 bases and V 8 bases, and 8 bases lay outside the gene matches. Germline loops: CDR1 SEHNR, CDR2 FQNEAQ (reference sequence). The CDR3 region has the DNA TGTGCCAGCGGACCTAGCGGGAGTCAGTACAATGAGCAGTTCTTC. As protein: CASGPSGSQYNEQFF.

The rearrangement joins TRBV6-5 to TRBJ1-1; D may be TRBD1 (5 bases). This CDR3 has 15 amino acids. V gave up 0 bases and J gave up 1 base, with 9 bases separating them. Germline V gene sequence: CDR1 MNHEY, CDR2 SVGAGI. CDR3 nucleotides: TGTGCCAGCAGTTACTCGAGTGGGGGGAACACTGAAGCTTTCTTT. Amino acid sequence: CASSYSSGGNTEAFF.

This clonotype was observed a few times. This rearrangement joins TRBV5-4 to TRBJ2-1; the D gene is possibly TRBD2 (5 bases). Germline CDR1 and CDR2: SGHNT and YYREEE (reference sequence). Trimming removed 2 bases from V and 7 bases from J, with 13 bases in between. The CDR3 sequence is 14 residues long. This CDR3 reads CASSFPSSGNEQFF. In DNA form, the CDR3 reads TGTGCCAGCAGCTTCCCTAGTTCGGGAAATGAGCAGTTCTTC.

The chain uses TRBV6-2 or TRBV6-3 and TRBJ2-7; 10 bases align to TRBD1. Germline V gene sequence: CDR1 MNHEY, CDR2 SVGEGT. This CDR3 comprises 14 residues. J lost 9 bases, V lost 6 bases, and 11 bases had no gene match. The chain's CDR3 is CASSDPGQGLGQYV. Written as DNA, the CDR3 is TGTGCCAGCAGCGATCCGGGACAGGGGTTGGGGCAGTACGTC.

The chain has TRBV12-3 or TRBV12-4 and TRBJ1-2; D is possibly TRBD1 (5 bases). The CDR3 consists of 15 residues. Trimming took off 2 bases at V and 7 bases at J, with 17 bases between the two ends. CDR3 residues: CASSLHGAGYGGYTF. The CDR3 nucleotides read TGTGCCAGCAGTTTACATGGGGCCGGGTACGGTGGCTACACCTTC.

This clonotype occurred many times. This chain connects TRBV12-3 or TRBV12-4 to TRBJ2-7; 9 nucleotides align to TRBD1. V was clipped by 5 bases and J by 1 base; unmatched bases: 6. The CDR3 consists of 15 residues. The CDR3 DNA reads as TGTGCCAGCAGTCCCCTCGGACAGGGGTCCTACGAGCAGTACTTC. Translation: CASSPLGQGSYEQYF.

This clonotype was counted between two and nine times. The chain is built from TRBV6-1 and TRBJ2-7; D remains ambiguous. Trimming shortened V by 5 bases and J by 0 bases, and 11 bases separated the two germline ends. CDR3 length: 14 residues. Germline CDR1 reads MNHNS; CDR2 reads SASEGT. The CDR3 DNA sequence: TGTGCCAGCAGTCGGTCCTTTTACTCCTACGAGCAGTACTTC. Translated, it gives CASSRSFYSYEQYF.

As regards this clonotype: A much more abundant neighbour one base away suggests this may be a read error. This chain connects TRBV7-2 to TRBJ1-1; D ambiguous. Germline V gene sequence: CDR1 SGHTA, CDR2 FQGNSA. The CDR3 runs 14 residues. CDR3 sequence reads: CDSSLAGTSRTGFF. CDR3 DNA sequence: TGTGACAGCAGCTTAGCGGGCACATCAAGAACGGGTTTCTTT. Filled out from reference TRBV7-2 and TRBJ1-1, the complete variable domain reads GAGVSQSPSNKVTEKGKDVELRCDPISGHTALYWYRQSLGQGLEFLIYFQGNSAPDKSGLPSDRFSAERTGGSVSTLTIQRTQQEDSAVYLCDSSLAGTSRTGFFGQGTRLTVV.

The table lists this clonotype with a few counts. This chain uses TRBV6-8 with TRBJ1-5; no clear D. V dropped 7 bases and J dropped 4 bases, with 11 bases sitting between them. The germline V gene encodes CDR1 MNHGY and CDR2 SAAAGT. The CDR3 totals 13 residues. The CDR3 loop is CASTEWGNQPQHF. CDR3 nucleotides: TGTGCCAGCACCGAGTGGGGAAATCAGCCCCAGCATTTT.

On this clonotype: Just one base apart from a much larger clone, this may be a read error. This chain joins TRBV7-2 and TRBJ2-1; D is ambiguous. There are 15 residues in the CDR3. Germline loops: CDR1 SGHTA, CDR2 FQGNSA. CDR3 nucleotides: TGTGCCAGCGGCTTAGCCGCACAGACACACAATGAGCAGTTCTTC. It translates to CASGLAAQTHNEQFF.

The genes are TRBV27 and TRBJ2-3; D not certain. Trimming shortened V by 5 bases and J by 6 bases, and 12 bases separated the two germline ends. This CDR3 is 13 amino acids long. CDR1 is MNHEY and CDR2 is SMNVEV in the germline V gene (reference sequence). For the CDR3, the DNA is TGTGCCAGCAGTCTCAGGCCGGAGGATACGCAGTATTTT. It encodes CASSLRPEDTQYF.

The chain carries TRBV11-3 and TRBJ2-1, with a tentative D call TRBD2 (6 bases). Germline CDR1 SGHNT, CDR2 YENEEA. The CDR3 length is 14 residues. V was pared by 7 bases and J by 4 bases, with 14 bases between. CDR3: CASIPGGTYNEQFF. DNA for the CDR3: TGTGCCAGCATCCCTGGGGGGACTTACAATGAGCAGTTCTTC.

This clonotype was counted only a few times. This rearrangement joins TRBV24-1 to TRBJ2-1; 13 bases align to TRBD2. The CDR3 runs 14 residues. J gave up 9 bases and V 5 bases, and 3 bases lay outside the gene matches. Germline lookup yields CDR1 KGHDR and CDR2 SFDVKD. The CDR3 bases are TGTGCCACCAGTGTGGGACTAGCGGGAAGTGAGCAGTTCTTC. This sequence encodes CATSVGLAGSEQFF.

This chain joins TRBV7-2 and TRBJ2-1; no clear D gene. Germline loops: CDR1 SGHTA, CDR2 FQGNSA. V was trimmed by 3 bases and J by 9 bases, leaving 12 bases between them. The CDR3 loop spans 13 amino acids. The DNA of the CDR3 is TGTGCCAGCAGCTTGAACAGTCCTCTTGAGCAGTTCTTC. It specifies CASSLNSPLEQFF.

J is TRBJ1-5 and V is TRBV10-2; TRBD1 aligns across 7 bases. From germline, CDR1 is WSHSY and CDR2 SAAADI. CDR3 size: 13 residues. Trimming removed 7 bases from V and 2 bases from J; junction bases left unmatched: 2. Here the CDR3 reads CASMRGRNQPQHF. The CDR3 DNA follows: TGCGCCAGCATGAGGGGGCGCAATCAGCCCCAGCATTTT.

This chain connects TRBV6-2 or TRBV6-3 to TRBJ1-5; no clear D. The germline V gene encodes CDR1 MNHEY and CDR2 SVGEGT. The V gene lost 10 bases and the J gene lost 6 bases, with 19 bases spanning the gap. The CDR3 length is 14 residues. DNA of the CDR3: TGTGCCACCTCCTTGGGGAATTTTGGTCAGCCCCAGCATTTT. Its translation is CATSLGNFGQPQHF.

This clonotype has more than one count but fewer than ten. This chain joins TRBV9 and TRBJ1-6, with D uncertain. The germline V gene has CDR1 SGDLS and CDR2 YYNGEE. The CDR3 runs 15 residues. Trimming removed 1 base at V and 7 bases at J, with 12 bases between. The CDR3 nucleotides are TGTGCCAGCAGCGTATCACCGCTCGGAAATTCACCCCTCCACTTT. This sequence encodes CASSVSPLGNSPLHF.

This chain joins TRBV10-3 and TRBJ2-1; possibly TRBD1 for D (6 bases). There are 15 residues in the CDR3. Trimming removed 4 bases from V and 6 bases from J, with 16 bases in between. Germline lookup yields CDR1 ENHRY and CDR2 SYGVKD. CDR3 region: CAISATTGVLNEQFF. The CDR3 nucleotides read TGTGCCATCAGTGCCACGACAGGTGTACTCAATGAGCAGTTCTTC.

The genes are TRBV7-6 and TRBJ1-3, with D uncertain. The CDR3 is 14 amino acids. Germline V gene lookup returns CDR1 SGHVS and CDR2 FNYEAQ. V lost 2 bases to trimming and J lost 1 base, with 6 bases between them. DNA for the CDR3: TGTGCCAGCAGCTTATACGGTTCTGGAAACACCATATATTTT. This translates into CASSLYGSGNTIYF.

The rearrangement uses TRBV11-2 and TRBJ2-1; D is uncertain. Trimming stripped 8 bases from V and 5 bases from J, with 7 bases between. Looked up from germline, CDR1 is SGHAT and CDR2 is FQNNGV. CDR3 size: 11 residues. The CDR3 DNA sequence: TGTGCCAGCCCTGGAGACAATGAGCAGTTCTTC. It translates to CASPGDNEQFF.